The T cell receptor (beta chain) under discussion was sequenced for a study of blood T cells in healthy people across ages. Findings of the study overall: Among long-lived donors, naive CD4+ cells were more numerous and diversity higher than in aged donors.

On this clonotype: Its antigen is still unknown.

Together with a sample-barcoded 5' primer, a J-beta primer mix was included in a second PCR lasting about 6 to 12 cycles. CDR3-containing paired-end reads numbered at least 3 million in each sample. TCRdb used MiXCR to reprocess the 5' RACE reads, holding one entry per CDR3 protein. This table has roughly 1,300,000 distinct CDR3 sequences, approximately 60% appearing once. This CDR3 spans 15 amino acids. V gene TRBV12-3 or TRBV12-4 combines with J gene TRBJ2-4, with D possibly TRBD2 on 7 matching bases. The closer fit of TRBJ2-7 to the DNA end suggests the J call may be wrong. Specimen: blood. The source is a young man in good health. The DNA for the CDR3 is TGTGCCAGCAGTCACAATCGACGGGGGGCGAACGAGCAGTACTTC. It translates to CASSHNRRGANEQYF.